Each of the 3 T cell receptor beta chains below was sequenced from the same sample in a study of graft-versus-host responses after intestinal transplantation. Assay used: immunoSEQ multiplex PCR; TCRdb lists only in-frame clones, some missing. This table holds approximately 32,000 clones, around 96% found once. The sequences come from PBMCs, collected 16 days after intestinal transplant. The receptors come from a human patient who received an intestinal transplant, so some T cells may come from the graft donor.

The rearrangement uses TRBV7-2 and TRBJ2-1; D ambiguous. The CDR3 has 14 amino acids. Germline V gene sequence: CDR1 SGHTA, CDR2 FQGNSA. With 2 bases removed from V and 7 bases from J, the gap between germline ends came to 12 bases. DNA for the CDR3: TGTGCCAGCAGCTTATTTGGCCTTTTTAATGAGCAGTTCTTC. Its translation: CASSLFGLFNEQFF.

This clone has a single count. The gene calls are TRBV5-8 and TRBJ2-1; 9 nucleotides align to TRBD2. V shed 3 bases, J shed 0 bases, and the junction held 1 base outside the gene matches. This CDR3 is built from 15 residues. Germline values: CDR1 SGHTS, CDR2 YDEGEE. CDR3 sequence (DNA): TGTGCCAGCAGCTGGACTAGCGACTCCTACAATGAGCAGTTCTTC. Its protein is CASSWTSDSYNEQFF.

This sequence joins TRBV28 and TRBJ1-1; 9 bases are shared with TRBD1. This CDR3 is built from 14 residues. In germline, CDR1 is MDHEN, CDR2 SYDVKM. Germline trimming cut 5 bases from V and 6 bases from J; bases unmatched to any gene: 7. CDR3 sequence reads: CASSISGTGPEAFF. As DNA, the CDR3 is TGTGCCAGCAGTATCTCCGGGACAGGGCCTGAAGCTTTCTTT.